This T cell receptor (beta chain) was found in a study of neurological immune-mediated disorders. Study conclusions and caveats: No CDR3 amino acid sequences were shared by expanded clones across subjects, suggesting private repertoires in all groups.

As to time point: longitudinal time-point 3. Unsorted libraries used 2 million PBMCs kept at -80 degrees C. With regard to this clonotype: Its antigen remains unidentified. Compared with germline, one end of the junction differs, possibly owing to a read error.

CDR1 and CDR2 from the germline V gene are LGHDT and YNNKEL (reference sequence). The CDR3 sequence is 14 residues long. The cDNA came from 5'RACE, which used 10-nucleotide random UMIs. In TCRdb, the 5' RACE reads were re-called with MiXCR into one record per CDR3 protein. The sample carries tens of thousands of distinct CDR3 sequences, about 14% recorded once. The specimen sequenced was PBMCs. The sequence derives from a man in his thirties or forties in good health. V and J are TRBV3-1 and TRBJ2-1; 11 bases are a match to TRBD2. The DNA for the CDR3 is TGTGCCAACAGCCCGGGACTAGCGGACAATGAGCAGTTCTTC. Its translation is CANSPGLADNEQFF.